This TCR beta chain was sequenced in a study of blood T cell repertoires in COVID-19. Profiling relied on immunoSEQ multiplex PCR, and the TCRdb table lists in-frame clones only, not all of them. Of hundreds of thousands of clones listed, around 87% are singletons. The TCR sequence derives from a woman aged 55-69 years with COVID-19, enrolled during active disease. The sequencing sample was made of peripheral blood.

CDR3 loop: CASSLALYEKLFF. The DNA for the CDR3 is TGTGCCAGCAGCTTAGCACTGTATGAAAAACTGTTTTTT. V is TRBV7-8 and J is TRBJ1-4, with unresolved D. The CDR3 loop spans 13 amino acids. V was pared by 0 bases and J by 6 bases, with 5 bases between. Germline assignment: CDR1 SGHVS and CDR2 FQNEAQ.